The 16 T cell receptor beta chains listed next were all sequenced from one sample in a study of preoperative IRX-2 immunotherapy in early breast cancer. Treatment: preoperative locoregional IRX-2 cytokine immunotherapy. Measured with immunoSEQ multiplex PCR; TCRdb has only the in-frame clones, and not every one. The sample comprises 30,000 or so clones, roughly 87% of which are singletons, and 2% to 3% rests with the top ten. Here the sequenced sample was lymph node tissue, taken from a patient treated with IRX-2 immunotherapy. The receptors here all came from a human donor with breast cancer.

The chain links TRBV6-8 to TRBJ2-5, with TRBD2 matching 8 bases. The length of the CDR3 is 12 residues. With 11 bases clipped from V and 1 base from J, the junction kept 3 bases outside the gene matches. The germline V gene encodes CDR1 MNHGY and CDR2 SAAAGT. CDR3 DNA sequence: TGTGCCTCCGGGACTAGCCAAGAGACCCAGTACTTC. Translated: CASGTSQETQYF.

This sequence joins TRBV25-1 and TRBJ2-1; D perhaps matches TRBD1 (6 bases). The CDR3 runs 13 residues. Per the germline V gene, CDR1 is MGHDK and CDR2 is SYGVNS. The V and J ends lost 5 bases and 4 bases respectively, with 9 bases between them. The CDR3 nucleotides read TGTGCCAGCAGTTTGGACAGATACAATGAGCAGTTCTTC. It translates to CASSLDRYNEQFF. Complete variable domain (other parts from reference TRBV25-1 and TRBJ2-1): EADIYQTPRYLVIGTGKKITLECSQTMGHDKMYWYQQDPGMELHLIHYSYGVNSTEKGDLSSESTVSRIRTEHFPLTLESARPSHTSQYLCASSLDRYNEQFFGPGTRLTVL.

The chain carries TRBV6-4 and TRBJ2-2; 7 bases agree with TRBD1. This CDR3 comprises 13 residues. Trimming took 5 bases from V and 7 from J; bases not matched to a gene: 4. CDR1 MRHNA and CDR2 SNTAGT come from the germline V gene. Here the CDR3 reads CASSYRQGGELFF. For the CDR3, the DNA is TGTGCCAGCAGTTACCGACAGGGCGGGGAGCTGTTTTTT.

The rearrangement uses TRBV10-3 and TRBJ2-7, with a tentative D call TRBD2 (5 bases). Looked up from germline, CDR1 is ENHRY and CDR2 is SYGVKD. There are 13 residues in the CDR3. Trimming cost V 10 bases and J 0 bases, with 13 bases left between them. The CDR3 region is CATTRGNSYEQYF. The CDR3 DNA follows: TGTGCCACGACCCGGGGTAACTCCTACGAGCAGTACTTC.

This clone was seen more than once but under ten times. The chain joins TRBV6-8 to TRBJ2-7; 10 positions agree with TRBD1. Trimming at V came to 9 bases and at J to 4 bases, leaving 6 bases not matched to a gene. CDR1 and CDR2 (germline): MNHGY, SAAAGT. CDR3 length: 13 amino acids. CDR3 DNA: TGTGCCAGTTTGGGACAGGGGATGTACGAGCAGTACTTC. Protein: CASLGQGMYEQYF.

The chain is built from TRBV27 and TRBJ2-4; D not resolved. Trimming removed 4 bases at V and 6 bases at J, with 7 bases between. Germline CDR1 and CDR2: MNHEY and SMNVEV (reference sequence). The CDR3 runs to 12 residues. CDR3 in amino acids: CASSSHSNIQYF. CDR3 nucleotides: TGTGCCAGCAGTTCACATTCAAACATTCAGTACTTC.

The gene calls are TRBV5-1 and TRBJ1-1, with D uncertain. The germline V gene has CDR1 SGHRS and CDR2 YFSETQ. This CDR3 region has 14 residues. Trimming took 2 bases from V and 0 from J, leaving 8 bases between them. The CDR3 region is CASSFIGVNTEAFF. The CDR3 bases are TGCGCCAGCAGCTTCATTGGAGTGAACACTGAAGCTTTCTTT. Full variable domain (rest looked up from reference TRBV5-1 and TRBJ1-1): KAGVTQTPRYLIKTRGQQVTLSCSPISGHRSVSWYQQTPGQGLQFLFEYFSETQRNKGNFPGRFSGRQFSNSRSEMNVSTLELGDSALYLCASSFIGVNTEAFFGQGTRLTVV.

The chain links TRBV11-3 to TRBJ2-7; D is possibly TRBD1 or TRBD2 (7 bases each). The CDR3 totals 16 residues. From germline, CDR1 is SGHNT and CDR2 YENEEA. Trimming cost V 3 bases and J 2 bases, with 17 bases left between them. In DNA form, the CDR3 reads TGTGCCAGCAGCTTGGGACTACAGGGGTCCGCCTACGAGCAGTACTTC. As protein: CASSLGLQGSAYEQYF.

The rearrangement uses TRBV1 and TRBJ2-1; the DNA was not used to check the table's D call, TRBD2. TRBV1 is noted as a pseudogene. CDR3 size: 15 residues. The CDR3 here is CASSPSGLYDDEQFF. The DNA of the CDR3 is TGCGCCAGCAGCCCTTCGGGACTATACGACGATGAGCAGTTCTTC.

This clone came up a few times. The chain joins TRBV18 to TRBJ1-2; D possibly corresponds to TRBD1 (6 bases). Trimming pared 3 bases from V and 8 bases from J, leaving 16 bases between. The CDR3 is made up of 14 amino acids. Germline CDR1 is KGHSH and CDR2 is LQKENI. CDR3 sequence reads: CASSPDRLYSGYTF. CDR3 in DNA: TGTGCCAGCTCACCCGACAGGTTATATAGCGGCTACACCTTC.

This rearrangement joins TRBV28 to TRBJ2-1; 9 bases are shared with TRBD2. The V segment lost 6 bases and the J segment 5 bases; nucleotides outside the gene matches: 8. Germline V gene sequence: CDR1 MDHEN, CDR2 SYDVKM. CDR3 length equals 15 residues. The CDR3 nucleotides read TGTGCCAGCAGACAGGGCGGGAGGGTCAACAATGAGCAGTTCTTC. Encoded protein: CASRQGGRVNNEQFF.

On this clone itself: Other nucleotide sequences in the sample specify the same CDR3. The chain links TRBV14 to TRBJ2-7; 8 bases are shared with TRBD2. After removal of 1 base from V and 3 bases from J, the junction contained 2 bases not matched to a gene. The germline V gene encodes CDR1 SGHDN and CDR2 FVKESK. This CDR3 has 14 residues. The DNA of the CDR3 is TGTGCCAGCAGCCAAGGACTAGCGAGCTACGAGCAGTACTTC. Amino acid sequence: CASSQGLASYEQYF. The entire variable domain, with the rest obtained from reference TRBV14 and TRBJ2-7, is as follows: EAGVTQFPSHSVIEKGQTVTLRCDPISGHDNLYWYRRVMGKEIKFLLHFVKESKQDESGMPNNRFLAERTGGTYSTLKVQPAELEDSGVYFCASSQGLASYEQYFGPGTRLTVT.

This chain uses TRBV19 with TRBJ1-2; 10 bases agree with TRBD1. Germline V gives CDR1 LNHDA, CDR2 SQIVND (reference sequence). V dropped 6 bases and J dropped 6; count of bases not matched to a gene: 10. The CDR3 extends over 15 amino acids. The CDR3 reads CASRRQTGGKDGYTF. Here the CDR3 DNA reads TGTGCCAGTAGAAGACAGACAGGGGGCAAGGATGGCTACACCTTC.

The chain employs TRBV5-1 and TRBJ2-3, with D perhaps TRBD2 (5 bases). The germline CDR1 and CDR2 sequences are SGHRS and YFSETQ. The CDR3 contains 16 residues. The V end lost 3 bases, the J end lost 1 base, and 15 bases lay between the germline ends. The CDR3, as DNA: TGCGCCAGCAGCTCGGGGAACTTGGATGGCACAGATACGCAGTATTTT. Amino acids: CASSSGNLDGTDTQYF.

The CDR3 nucleotides read TGTGCCAGCAGTTATAGGGGTGGTCAGCCCCAGCATTTT. Protein product: CASSYRGGQPQHF. The V gene is TRBV6-7, the J gene TRBJ1-5, with D maybe TRBD1 (5 bases). TRBV6-7 is assigned to the ORF class and has an uncertain function. V was clipped by 3 bases and J by 6 bases, with 9 bases between them. This CDR3 has 13 amino acids.

The gene calls are TRBV28 and TRBJ2-3; D may be TRBD1 or TRBD2 (7 bases each). Trimming shortened V by 11 bases and J by 2 bases, and 17 bases separated the two germline ends. This CDR3 spans 14 amino acids. The germline V gene has CDR1 MDHEN and CDR2 SYDVKM. The CDR3 nucleotides are TGTGCCGAGGGGGCAGCGGGGAACACAGATACGCAGTATTTT. Its protein product is CAEGAAGNTDTQYF. Variable domain in full (rest from reference TRBV28 and TRBJ2-3): DVKVTQSSRYLVKRTGEKVFLECVQDMDHENMFWYRQDPGLGLRLIYFSYDVKMKEKGDIPEGYSVSREKKERFSLILESASTNQTSMYLCAEGAAGNTDTQYFGPGTRLTVL.